What follows is one T cell receptor (beta chain) and its context. The CDR3 runs to 13 residues. Trimming removed 10 bases from V and 4 bases from J, with 16 bases in between. Germline loops: CDR1 SGHNT, CDR2 YYREEE (reference sequence). The sample is drawn from a study of cytomegalovirus exposure and HLA in healthy donors. The donors were members of the roughly 120-subject validation cohort (separate from the roughly 680-subject first cohort). Some clones are missing from TCRdb's copy, which holds only in-frame ones; the method was immunoSEQ multiplex PCR. The table shows 65,000 to 75,000 clones, with about 92% occurring only once.

The chain joins TRBV5-4 to TRBJ2-3; D possibly corresponds to TRBD1 (5 bases). Sequencing was carried out using PBMCs. The sequence was obtained from a man aged 18 to 30 in good health and CMV-seropositive. CDR3 sequence reads: CAVPTGGSDTQYF. The CDR3 DNA follows: TGTGCCGTACCAACAGGCGGATCAGATACGCAGTATTTT.